A selection of T cell receptor beta chains follows, all from one sample in a study of control samples from healthy donors and cancer patients. Some clones are missing from TCRdb's copy, which holds only in-frame ones; the method was immunoSEQ multiplex PCR. The sample records about 98,000 clones, 82% being singletons. The specimen was blood. The receptors derive from a man between 60 and 70 years old in good health. The CDR3 runs from the conserved cysteine through the conserved F or W. D genes are given only for firm matches. Only part of the rows carry a size: once, few, many, or a class if the clone is expanded.

clone_size	j_call	d_call	v_call	cdr3_nt	cdr3_aa
.	TRBJ2-1	.	TRBV19	TGTGCCAGTAGTATAACGGGGGCAGATGAGCAGTTCTTC	CASSITGADEQFF
.	TRBJ2-1	TRBD2	TRBV7-8	TGTGCCAGCAGCCCTCGCCCCGTGGTTGCGGGGGGTGCCTACAATGAGCAGTTCTTC	CASSPRPVVAGGAYNEQFF
.	TRBJ2-1	.	TRBV20-1	TGCAGTGCCGGGACCCGGAATGAGCAGTTCTTC	CSAGTRNEQFF
few	TRBJ1-5	TRBD1	TRBV4-2	TGTGCCAGCAGCCAAGAGGAGGGGGCGGGTCAGCCCCAGCATTTT	CASSQEEGAGQPQHF
.	TRBJ2-1	.	TRBV5-4	TGTGCCAGCAGCTTGGGGGGCGCTAGCTCCTACAATGAGCAGTTCTTC	CASSLGGASSYNEQFF
.	TRBJ2-2	TRBD2	TRBV24-1	TGTGCCACCAACAGCGGGGCGAACACCGGGGAGCTGTTTTTT	CATNSGANTGELFF
.	TRBJ2-7	TRBD2	TRBV10-3	TGTGCCATCAACGGGGGGGACCCAACCTACGAGCAGTACTTC	CAINGGDPTYEQYF
.	TRBJ2-1	.	TRBV19	TGTGCCAGTAGTATAGCAGGGCTCTACAATGAGCAGTTCTTC	CASSIAGLYNEQFF
.	TRBJ1-6	.	TRBV9	TGTGCCAGCAGCGGGGGGACAAATTCACCCCTCCACTTT	CASSGGTNSPLHF
.	TRBJ2-1	.	TRBV21-1	TGTGCCAGCCGTACAGGTCACCATATCAATGAGCAGTTCTTC	CASRTGHHINEQFF
.	TRBJ1-1	.	TRBV4-1	TGCGCCAGCAGCCAAGATCAGAAAGCTTTCTTT	CASSQDQKAFF
.	TRBJ2-5	.	TRBV5-1	TGCGCCAGCAGCTTGGGGGCGGGGGCAAGCGGAGAGACCCAGTACTTC	CASSLGAGASGETQYF